This passage covers 9 T cell receptor beta chains from one sample sequenced in a study of technical replicates of blood from a handful of donors. Generated by immunoSEQ multiplex PCR, the TCRdb table keeps only in-frame clones and is missing some. The sample consists of tens of thousands of clones, about 89% of them appearing once. Source material: T cells isolated from PBMCs. These receptors all come from a human donor in good health.

V is TRBV7-6 and J is TRBJ2-2, with TRBD2 identical over 7 bases. Germline CDR1 reads SGHVS; CDR2 reads FNYEAQ. CDR3 length: 16 amino acids. The J segment lost 7 bases and the V segment lost 2 bases, leaving 10 bases of the junction unmatched. This CDR3 is CASSLTVSSGNGELFF. The CDR3 region has the DNA TGTGCCAGCAGCTTAACGGTTTCTAGCGGTAACGGGGAGCTGTTTTTT.

V and J are TRBV19 and TRBJ1-1; TRBD1 might be the D (6 bases). Germline V lookup: CDR1 LNHDA, CDR2 SQIVND (reference sequence). This CDR3 contains 12 residues. The ends were cut back, 9 bases at V and 2 bases at J, with 10 bases in the middle. CDR3 amino acids: CARGTLNTEAFF. The DNA of the CDR3 is TGTGCCAGGGGGACATTAAACACTGAAGCTTTCTTT.

This chain uses TRBV10-2 with TRBJ2-2; a possible D gene is TRBD1 (6 bases). V lost 6 bases to trimming and J lost 5 bases, with 16 bases between them. CDR1 WSHSY and CDR2 SAAADI come from the germline V gene. This CDR3 comprises 15 residues. DNA of the CDR3: TGCGCCAGCAGGGGGGCTGGAGAAGGGACCGGGGAGCTGTTTTTT. It specifies CASRGAGEGTGELFF.

V usage is TRBV7-9 and J usage is TRBJ2-1; no clear D. The CDR3 contains 14 residues. CDR1 is SEHNR, CDR2 FQNEAQ, per germline (reference sequence). The V and J ends lost 4 bases and 8 bases respectively, with 15 bases between them. The CDR3 DNA reads as TGTGCCAGCAGCTCCCTGGGCAGAGTGGATGAGCAGTTCTTC. Translation: CASSSLGRVDEQFF.

The V call is TRBV6-5, the J call TRBJ1-2; TRBD1 matches at 8 bases. Trimming at V came to 6 bases and at J to 5 bases, leaving 11 bases not matched to a gene. This CDR3 is 15 amino acids long. The germline gives CDR1 MNHEY, CDR2 SVGAGI. Written as DNA, the CDR3 is TGTGCCAGCAGAGGCGGGTCCGGGACAGGTTATGGCTACACCTTC. Its protein product is CASRGGSGTGYGYTF.

This chain uses TRBV7-6 with TRBJ2-1, with 7 bases that match TRBD2. The germline CDR1 and CDR2 sequences are SGHVS and FNYEAQ. The CDR3 is 11 residues long. Losses at the gene ends were 3 bases for V and 10 bases for J; bases not matched to a gene: 0. The CDR3 loop reads CASSLGGEQFF. In DNA form, the CDR3 reads TGTGCCAGCAGCTTGGGGGGGGAGCAGTTCTTC.

The rearrangement uses TRBV5-4 and TRBJ2-2; D unresolved. The CDR3 runs 14 residues. Germline V gene lookup returns CDR1 SGHNT and CDR2 YYREEE (reference sequence). Trimming stripped 0 bases from V and 4 bases from J, with 7 bases between. The DNA for the CDR3 is TGTGCCAGCAGCTTGGGCAGGTCCACCGGGGAGCTGTTTTTT. It encodes CASSLGRSTGELFF. Combining the CDR3 with reference TRBV5-4 and TRBJ2-2 gives the whole variable domain ETGVTQSPTHLIKTRGQQVTLRCSSQSGHNTVSWYQQALGQGPQFIFQYYREEENGRGNFPPRFSGLQFPNYSSELNVNALELDDSALYLCASSLGRSTGELFFGEGSRLTVL.

V usage is TRBV10-3 and J usage is TRBJ2-1; 7 nucleotides agree with TRBD2. CDR1 and CDR2 from the germline V gene are ENHRY and SYGVKD. The length of the CDR3 is 12 residues. The V gene end was trimmed by 6 bases and the J gene end by 5 bases; junction bases not matched to a gene: 1. The CDR3 region has the DNA TGTGCCATCAGGGGACTAAACAATGAGCAGTTCTTC. This translates into CAIRGLNNEQFF.

This clone was found once. The chain recombines TRBV27 with TRBJ2-5; TRBD1 matches 7 bases. V dropped 3 bases and J dropped 1; count of bases not matched to a gene: 2. Germline V CDR1 and CDR2: MNHEY, SMNVEV (reference sequence). The length of the CDR3 is 14 residues. The CDR3 here is CASSLGQLQETQYF. The CDR3 region has the DNA TGTGCCAGCAGTTTGGGACAGCTCCAAGAGACCCAGTACTTC.